Below, 24 T cell receptor beta chains from the same sample are listed, as sequenced in a study of cytomegalovirus exposure and HLA in healthy donors. The PCR contained 60 Vbeta and 13 Jbeta primers. Clones were sequenced by immunoSEQ multiplex PCR, and TCRdb holds only the in-frame ones, with some missing. The sample carries under 200,000 clones, approximately 82% recorded once. The source material was PBMCs. The source is a male donor in good health and CMV-seronegative.

The chain carries TRBV18 and TRBJ1-1, with TRBD1 identical over 9 bases. The V gene end was trimmed by 2 bases and the J gene end by 3 bases; junction bases not matched to a gene: 4. Germline V gene sequence: CDR1 KGHSH, CDR2 LQKENI. The CDR3 length is 15 residues. Here the CDR3 DNA reads TGTGCCAGCTCACCATCGCGGACAGGGGACACTGAAGCTTTCTTT. Translation: CASSPSRTGDTEAFF. The full variable domain, in which reference TRBV18 and TRBJ1-1 provide the parts outside the CDR3, is NAGVMQNPRHLVRRRGQEARLRCSPMKGHSHVYWYRQLPEEGLKFMVYLQKENIIDESGMPKERFSAEFPKEGPSILRIQQVVRGDSAAYFCASSPSRTGDTEAFFGQGTRLTVV.

This chain joins TRBV7-9 and TRBJ2-3; 7 bases fit TRBD2. The CDR3 consists of 17 residues. Germline-derived CDR1 and CDR2 are SEHNR and FQNEAQ (reference sequence). Losses at the gene ends were 0 bases for V and 0 bases for J; bases not matched to a gene: 6. The CDR3, as DNA: TGTGCCAGCAGCTTAGCGCCTGGGGGGGGAAGCACAGATACGCAGTATTTT. It yields the protein CASSLAPGGGSTDTQYF.

The chain is built from TRBV11-2 and TRBJ2-3; unclear D gene. Germline V gene lookup returns CDR1 SGHAT and CDR2 FQNNGV. This CDR3 comprises 12 residues. Trimming removed 0 bases from V and 7 bases from J, with 5 bases in between. CDR3 in amino acids: CASSLETYTQYF. The CDR3 DNA is TGTGCCAGCAGCTTAGAGACATATACGCAGTATTTT.

This rearrangement joins TRBV27 to TRBJ2-1; D not resolved. The CDR3 covers 16 residues. V shed 2 bases and J shed 2 bases, with 13 bases lying between them. Germline V gives CDR1 MNHEY, CDR2 SMNVEV (reference sequence). Here the CDR3 reads CASSLRWSSTYNEQFF. The CDR3, as DNA: TGTGCCAGCAGTTTACGGTGGAGTTCGACCTACAATGAGCAGTTCTTC.

This sequence joins TRBV28 and TRBJ2-5; possible D gene TRBD2, 5 bases. Germline CDR1 MDHEN, CDR2 SYDVKM. The CDR3 runs 13 residues. V was cut by 4 bases and J by 11 bases, with 17 bases left in between. The CDR3, as DNA: TGTGCCAGCAGTTCCGTCGGTTGGGGAGAGCAGTACTTC. As protein: CASSSVGWGEQYF. The full variable domain, rest sourced from reference TRBV28 and TRBJ2-5, is DVKVTQSSRYLVKRTGEKVFLECVQDMDHENMFWYRQDPGLGLRLIYFSYDVKMKEKGDIPEGYSVSREKKERFSLILESASTNQTSMYLCASSSVGWGEQYFGPGTRLLVL.

J is TRBJ1-1 and V is TRBV2; D call uncertain. V was shortened by 5 bases and J by 10 bases, with 11 bases between the two germline ends. CDR1 SNHLY and CDR2 FYNNEI come from the germline V gene. The CDR3 has 11 residues. DNA of the CDR3: TGTGCCAGCAGTATAGCCCAGAGAGCTTTCTTT. Translation: CASSIAQRAFF.

This clone was picked up a small number of times. The rearrangement joins TRBV19 to TRBJ1-5; D is possibly TRBD1 (6 bases). The CDR3 contains 16 residues. Trimming pared 5 bases from V and 0 bases from J, leaving 14 bases between. CDR1 is LNHDA, CDR2 SQIVND, per germline (reference sequence). CDR3 loop: CASSEGGSYSNQPQHF. As DNA, the CDR3 is TGTGCCAGTAGTGAAGGGGGAAGTTATAGCAATCAGCCCCAGCATTTT.

The V call is TRBV6-4, the J call TRBJ2-3; maybe TRBD2 (7 bases). CDR3 length equals 16 residues. The ends were cut back, 0 bases at V and 2 bases at J, with 12 bases in the middle. CDR1 is MRHNA, CDR2 SNTAGT, per germline. The CDR3 region is CASSDSGGGITDTQYF. CDR3 bases: TGTGCCAGCAGTGACTCAGGCGGGGGCATCACAGATACGCAGTATTTT.

The V gene is TRBV5-5, the J gene TRBJ2-5, with a weak D call TRBD1 (6 bases). The J call may be mistaken, given a closer DNA end match to TRBJ2-7. The CDR3 extends over 15 amino acids. Germline CDR1 reads SGHKS; CDR2 reads YYEKEE (reference sequence). CDR3 nucleotides: TGTGCCAGCAGCTTGGGTCCGGACAGCCGCTACGAGCAGTACTTC. It specifies CASSLGPDSRYEQYF.

This chain uses TRBV28 with TRBJ1-5; 7 bases fit TRBD1. Germline trimming cut 3 bases from V and 0 bases from J; bases unmatched to any gene: 2. This CDR3 is 15 amino acids long. Germline CDR1 is MDHEN and CDR2 is SYDVKM. In DNA, the CDR3 is TGTGCCAGCAGTTTGGGACAGACTAGCAATCAGCCCCAGCATTTT. Protein: CASSLGQTSNQPQHF. Complete variable domain (other parts from reference TRBV28 and TRBJ1-5): DVKVTQSSRYLVKRTGEKVFLECVQDMDHENMFWYRQDPGLGLRLIYFSYDVKMKEKGDIPEGYSVSREKKERFSLILESASTNQTSMYLCASSLGQTSNQPQHFGDGTRLSIL.

This rearrangement joins TRBV5-1 to TRBJ1-3; D is uncertain. Germline V lookup: CDR1 SGHRS, CDR2 YFSETQ. The CDR3 sequence is 14 residues long. V was pared by 4 bases and J by 4 bases, with 12 bases between. CDR3 nucleotides: TGCGCCAGCAGCCAGTCAACCTGGGGAAACACCATATATTTT. Translated, it gives CASSQSTWGNTIYF.

The chain is built from TRBV7-3 and TRBJ1-6, with unresolved D. Trimming took 3 bases from V and 8 from J, leaving 11 bases between them. Germline V CDR1 and CDR2: SGHTA, FQGTGA. This CDR3 is built from 14 residues. The CDR3: CASSFGTADSPLHF. The CDR3 nucleotides read TGTGCCAGCAGCTTTGGTACAGCAGATTCACCCCTCCACTTT.

This sequence joins TRBV28 and TRBJ2-2, with a tentative D call TRBD1 (6 bases). V was cut by 3 bases and J by 6 bases, with 14 bases left in between. The CDR3 length is 15 residues. Germline V gene lookup returns CDR1 MDHEN and CDR2 SYDVKM. CDR3 sequence reads: CASSFSPTGPGELFF. The CDR3 nucleotides are TGTGCCAGCAGTTTCTCACCAACAGGGCCCGGGGAGCTGTTTTTT.

The J gene is TRBJ2-7, the V gene TRBV7-2, with D hard to call. The CDR3 extends over 14 amino acids. Per the germline V gene, CDR1 is SGHTA and CDR2 is FQGNSA. Trimming stripped 1 base from V and 0 bases from J, with 7 bases between. The CDR3 here is CASSLGSLSYEQYF. CDR3 bases: TGTGCCAGCAGCTTAGGTTCTCTCTCCTACGAGCAGTACTTC. Using reference TRBV7-2 and TRBJ2-7 for the parts outside the CDR3, the full variable domain is GAGVSQSPSNKVTEKGKDVELRCDPISGHTALYWYRQSLGQGLEFLIYFQGNSAPDKSGLPSDRFSAERTGGSVSTLTIQRTQQEDSAVYLCASSLGSLSYEQYFGPGTRLTVT.

This rearrangement joins TRBV11-3 to TRBJ1-6; 7 bases are shared with TRBD1. V trimming: 5 bases; J trimming: 6 bases; junction bases outside the gene matches: 7. Germline CDR1 is SGHNT and CDR2 is YENEEA. The CDR3 length is 15 residues. CDR3 in amino acids: CASSARTGGNSPLHF. The CDR3, as DNA: TGTGCCAGCAGCGCCAGGACAGGTGGTAATTCACCCCTCCACTTT.

The chain employs TRBV5-1 and TRBJ2-2; perhaps TRBD1 as D (6 bases). This CDR3 contains 14 residues. Trimming shortened V by 3 bases and J by 1 base, and 7 bases separated the two germline ends. Germline-derived CDR1 and CDR2 are SGHRS and YFSETQ. CDR3 residues: CASSSTGNTGELFF. In nucleotides, the CDR3 is TGCGCCAGCAGCTCGACAGGGAACACCGGGGAGCTGTTTTTT.

The V call is TRBV9, the J call TRBJ1-2; tentative D call: TRBD1 (5 bases). The germline V gene has CDR1 SGDLS and CDR2 YYNGEE. The V gene lost 4 bases and the J gene lost 7 bases, with 14 bases spanning the gap. The CDR3 contains 13 residues. The CDR3 here is CASSPQWGSGYTF. DNA of the CDR3: TGTGCCAGCAGCCCCCAGTGGGGCTCTGGCTACACCTTC. Based on the CDR3 plus reference TRBV9 and TRBJ1-2, the full variable domain is DSGVTQTPKHLITATGQRVTLRCSPRSGDLSVYWYQQSLDQGLQFLIQYYNGEERAKGNILERFSAQQFPDLHSELNLSSLELGDSALYFCASSPQWGSGYTFGSGTRLTVV.

This clone was counted between two and nine times. The chain is built from TRBV6-9 and TRBJ2-1; D perhaps matches TRBD2 (6 bases). The CDR3 spans 11 residues. V lost 10 bases and J lost 10, with 14 bases in between. Germline CDR1 reads MNHGY; CDR2 reads SVAAGI. The CDR3 bases are TGTGCCAAACGGGACTGCACGGAGCAGTTCTTC. This sequence encodes CAKRDCTEQFF.

The sample holds one count of this clone. The gene calls are TRBV6-1 and TRBJ2-1; weak D call: TRBD2 (6 bases). The V gene's germline CDR1 is MNHNS and CDR2 SASEGT. CDR3 length: 12 residues. The V and J ends lost 5 bases and 7 bases respectively, with 9 bases between them. CDR3 loop: CASSNRGNEQFF. The DNA of the CDR3 is TGTGCCAGCAGTAATCGGGGGAATGAGCAGTTCTTC.

The chain recombines TRBV4-1 with TRBJ1-3; 7 positions agree with TRBD1. The CDR3 is made up of 16 amino acids. Germline V gene data show CDR1 as MGHRA and CDR2 as YSYEKL. V shed 1 base and J 2 bases; nucleotides not matched to a gene: 5. In nucleotides, the CDR3 is TGCGCCAGCAGCCAAGCTGAGGGGGCGGCTGGAAACACCATATATTTT. This gives the protein CASSQAEGAAGNTIYF.

The V gene is TRBV28, the J gene TRBJ2-3; 9 bases are a match to TRBD1. V trimming: 4 bases; J trimming: 0 bases; junction bases outside the gene matches: 2. The CDR3 has 15 amino acids. Germline-derived CDR1 and CDR2 are MDHEN and SYDVKM. The CDR3 region has the DNA TGTGCCAGCAGTTACGGGACAGGGAGCACAGATACGCAGTATTTT. Its translation: CASSYGTGSTDTQYF.

The rearrangement joins TRBV5-1 to TRBJ2-1, with D perhaps matching TRBD2 (6 bases). Trimming left V 0 bases short and J 8 bases short, with 9 bases between. The CDR3 consists of 13 residues. Germline V lookup: CDR1 SGHRS, CDR2 YFSETQ. CDR3 coding DNA: TGCGCCAGCAGCTTGGACGGGGGTCATGAGCAGTTCTTC. This translates into CASSLDGGHEQFF.

The chain combines TRBV6-1 with TRBJ2-3; TRBD2 matches at 11 bases. Unmatched junction bases numbered 7, after V lost 7 bases and J lost 4 bases. The CDR3 has 15 amino acids. Germline V gene sequence: CDR1 MNHNS, CDR2 SASEGT. CDR3 residues: CASTKLAGGADTQYF. The DNA for the CDR3 is TGTGCCAGCACTAAGCTAGCGGGGGGAGCAGATACGCAGTATTTT.

This clone has more than one count but fewer than ten. V usage is TRBV11-3 and J usage is TRBJ1-1; a weak D match, TRBD1 (5 bases). This CDR3 comprises 11 residues. V shed 6 bases and J shed 5 bases, with 7 bases lying between them. Germline V gene lookup returns CDR1 SGHNT and CDR2 YENEEA. The CDR3 nucleotides are TGTGCCAGCAGTCGGGGGACTGAAGCTTTCTTT. It encodes CASSRGTEAFF.